One and the same sample provided the 16 T cell receptor beta chains below, sequenced in a study of blood T cells in healthy people across ages. Using a J-beta primer mix together with a sample-barcoded 5' primer, a second PCR was run for about 6 to 11 cycles. TCRdb ran MiXCR on the 5' RACE reads and lists one entry per CDR3 protein. The sample comprises some 1 million distinct CDR3 sequences, 35% to 50% of which are singletons, and over 15% rests with the top ten. The sequenced material came from blood. The origin of the receptors is a woman in her sixties or seventies in good health.

Remarks on this clonotype: With a much larger clone just one base away, this may be a read error. V gene TRBV7-2 combines with J gene TRBJ2-3; D is uncertain. The germline CDR1 and CDR2 sequences are SGHTA and FQGNSA. Trimming took 5 bases from V and 6 from J, leaving 12 bases between them. The CDR3 has 13 amino acids. CDR3 residues: CASSVQRSDTQYF. CDR3 in DNA: TGTGCCAGCAGCGTGCAGCGTTCCGATACGCAGTATTTT.

The sample holds many counts of this clonotype. The CDR3 spells CASSYETRGAQYF. For the CDR3, the DNA is TGTGCCAGCAGTTATGAGACCCGAGGAGCCCAGTACTTC. The chain joins TRBV6-5 to TRBJ2-5; D is uncertain. CDR3 length: 13 amino acids. Trimming cost V 3 bases and J 9 bases, with 14 bases left between them. CDR1 is MNHEY, CDR2 SVGAGI, per germline.

This chain joins TRBV28 and TRBJ1-2; possible D gene TRBD1, 5 bases. From germline, CDR1 is MDHEN and CDR2 SYDVKM. This CDR3 is 14 amino acids long. Trimming shortened V by 7 bases and J by 10 bases, and 22 bases separated the two germline ends. CDR3 region: CASNLGDGSSDYTF. In DNA, the CDR3 is TGTGCCAGCAACCTAGGGGATGGTAGCTCTGACTACACCTTC.

This clonotype was picked up a small number of times. This sequence joins TRBV12-3 or TRBV12-4 and TRBJ2-7; TRBD2 agrees at 7 bases. The CDR3 is made up of 14 amino acids. V shed 5 bases, J shed 2 bases, and the junction held 6 bases outside the gene matches. CDR3 region: CASSRGGGTYEQYF. DNA of the CDR3: TGTGCCAGCAGTCGCGGGGGAGGGACCTACGAGCAGTACTTC.

The gene calls are TRBV28 and TRBJ2-5, with 10 bases lining up with TRBD2. V lost 6 bases to trimming and J lost 11 bases; unmatched junction nucleotides: 12. The length of the CDR3 is 14 residues. Germline V gene lookup returns CDR1 MDHEN and CDR2 SYDVKM. CDR3 DNA sequence: TGTGCCAGCAGACTTGGACTAGCGGAAAGTGAGCAGTACTTC. Translated, it gives CASRLGLAESEQYF.

The chain has TRBV11-2 and TRBJ2-7; D is undetermined. This CDR3 is built from 14 residues. Germline CDR1 reads SGHAT; CDR2 reads FQNNGV. V was cut by 7 bases and J by 2 bases, with 15 bases left in between. DNA for the CDR3: TGTGCCAGCATCATGGACCTCGGCCCCTACGAGCAGTACTTC. This encodes CASIMDLGPYEQYF. Filled out from reference TRBV11-2 and TRBJ2-7, the complete variable domain reads EAGVAQSPRYKIIEKRQSVAFWCNPISGHATLYWYQQILGQGPKLLIQFQNNGVVDDSQLPKDRFSAERLKGVDSTLKIQPAKLEDSAVYLCASIMDLGPYEQYFGPGTRLTVT.

The chain has TRBV20-1 and TRBJ2-5; D gene unclear. The tail of the sequence fits TRBJ2-7 better, so the J call may be wrong. This CDR3 region has 13 residues. Germline V gene sequence: CDR1 DFQATT, CDR2 SNEGSKA (reference sequence). The CDR3 sequence is CSATSDDLYEQYF. CDR3 sequence (DNA): TGCAGTGCTACCAGTGATGACCTCTACGAGCAGTACTTC.

The chain joins TRBV6-1 to TRBJ2-4; D is possibly TRBD2 (5 bases). The tail of the sequence fits TRBJ2-7 better, so the J call may be wrong. This CDR3 has 15 residues. The germline CDR1 and CDR2 sequences are MNHNS and SASEGT. The CDR3 DNA reads TGTGCCAGCAGTGAAATATGGACTCCAACCTACGAGCAGTACTTC. Residues: CASSEIWTPTYEQYF.

This clonotype was picked up a small number of times. The chain recombines TRBV7-2 with TRBJ1-2, with D tentatively TRBD1 (5 bases). V lost 1 base and J lost 0, with 12 bases in between. Germline CDR1 reads SGHTA; CDR2 reads FQGNSA. CDR3 length: 16 amino acids. The CDR3 sequence: CASSLGVAGTNYGYTF. The CDR3 nucleotides are TGTGCCAGCAGCTTAGGCGTCGCAGGGACTAACTATGGCTACACCTTC.

This rearrangement joins TRBV14 to TRBJ2-5, with TRBD1 identical over 7 bases. The germline V gene has CDR1 SGHDN and CDR2 FVKESK. V shed 1 base and J 6 bases; nucleotides not matched to a gene: 8. The CDR3 has 15 amino acids. The CDR3 bases are TGTGCCAGCAGCCAAGCGACAGGGTGGGGAAAGACCCAGTACTTC. Translation gives CASSQATGWGKTQYF.

This clonotype was observed many times. The V gene is TRBV10-3, the J gene TRBJ2-1; 8 bases fit TRBD2. This CDR3 is 13 amino acids long. The V gene end was trimmed by 8 bases and the J gene end by 7 bases; junction bases not matched to a gene: 7. CDR1 ENHRY and CDR2 SYGVKD come from the germline V gene. The CDR3 loop reads CAIGELADNEQFF. For the CDR3, the DNA is TGTGCCATCGGCGAACTAGCGGATAATGAGCAGTTCTTC.

This clonotype has only one observation. This chain connects TRBV21-1 to TRBJ1-5; TRBD1 is the table's D call and was not checked against the DNA. TRBV21-1 is an annotated pseudogene. The CDR3 has 20 residues. CDR3 DNA sequence: TGTGCCAGCAGCAAAAGTTATGCCCGGGACAGGGAAAATAGCAATCAGCCCCAGCATTTT. Its translation is CASSKSYARDRENSNQPQHF.

The genes are TRBV19 and TRBJ2-4; 9 nucleotides line up with TRBD1. Germline CDR1 LNHDA, CDR2 SQIVND (reference sequence). The CDR3 has 13 residues. Germline trimming cut 3 bases from V and 14 bases from J; bases unmatched to any gene: 8. Here the CDR3 reads CASSMVPRQGEYF. The CDR3 nucleotides are TGTGCCAGTAGTATGGTGCCCCGACAGGGGGAGTACTTC. Together with reference TRBV19 and TRBJ2-4, the CDR3 gives the full variable domain: DGGITQSPKYLFRKEGQNVTLSCEQNLNHDAMYWYRQDPGQGLRLIYYSQIVNDFQKGDIAEGYSVSREKKESFPLTVTSAQKNPTAFYLCASSMVPRQGEYFGAGTRLSVL.

The chain is built from TRBV10-3 and TRBJ2-3; D perhaps matches TRBD1 (5 bases). Germline assignment: CDR1 ENHRY and CDR2 SYGVKD. Trimming took 11 bases from V and 5 from J, leaving 11 bases between them. The length of the CDR3 is 11 residues. CDR3: CAAGQGDTQYF. The CDR3 DNA reads TGTGCCGCAGGGCAAGGAGATACGCAGTATTTT.

The gene calls are TRBV2 and TRBJ2-2; no clear D gene. The ends were cut back, 2 bases at V and 6 bases at J, with 4 bases in the middle. Germline lookup yields CDR1 SNHLY and CDR2 FYNNEI. The CDR3 runs to 12 residues. The CDR3 is CASSEPPGELFF. The CDR3 DNA sequence: TGTGCCAGCAGTGAACCCCCCGGGGAGCTGTTTTTT. Full variable domain (remainder filled in from reference TRBV2 and TRBJ2-2): EPEVTQTPSHQVTQMGQEVILRCVPISNHLYFYWYRQILGQKVEFLVSFYNNEISEKSEIFDDQFSVERPDGSNFTLKIRSTKLEDSAMYFCASSEPPGELFFGEGSRLTVL.

The CDR3 DNA reads as TGTGCCATCAGTGAGTTCCAGGGGGCTACCGGGGAGCTGTTTTTT. As protein: CAISEFQGATGELFF. The J gene is TRBJ2-2, the V gene TRBV10-3; 8 bases are shared with TRBD1. The CDR3 is 15 amino acids. Germline loops: CDR1 ENHRY, CDR2 SYGVKD. J gave up 5 bases and V 1 base, and 3 bases lay outside the gene matches.